The 28 T cell receptor beta chains presented below share a single source sample, sequenced in a study of liver allograft versus peripheral blood T cells. Study information: Blood and transplanted-liver T cell receptor repertoires from recipients were compared.

A single record per CDR3 protein comes from TCRdb applying MiXCR to the reads. The sample lists around 400 distinct CDR3 sequences; 20% to 30% were seen once. These receptors all come from a human patient who had a liver transplant. The T cells may partly be graft donor cells.

V and J are TRBV6-5 and TRBJ1-4; D unclear. The CDR3 loop spans 14 amino acids. The germline CDR1 and CDR2 sequences are MNHEY and SVGAGI. V was trimmed by 5 bases and J by 2 bases, leaving 9 bases between them. DNA of the CDR3: TGTGCCAGCAGTCGACACGCCACTAATGAAAAACTGTTTTTT. Encoded protein: CASSRHATNEKLFF.

The table lists this clonotype with a few counts. The J gene is TRBJ1-1, the V gene TRBV12-3 or TRBV12-4; possibly TRBD1 for D (6 bases). V dropped 6 bases and J dropped 7 bases, with 15 bases sitting between them. This CDR3 has 13 residues. CDR3 DNA: TGTGCCAGCAGCTCCTGGACAGCTTTTGAAGCTTTCTTT. This gives the protein CASSSWTAFEAFF.

By frequency in the sample, this clonotype is large. V gene TRBV29-1 combines with J gene TRBJ2-1; D is undetermined. Looked up from germline, CDR1 is SQVTM and CDR2 is ANQGSEA. The CDR3 length is 11 residues. The ends were cut back, 6 bases at V and 6 bases at J, with 9 bases in the middle. The CDR3 sequence is CSVRPSNEQFF. CDR3 DNA: TGCAGCGTCAGACCATCCAATGAGCAGTTCTTC.

This clonotype ranks as large. The chain has TRBV19 and TRBJ2-7, with a possible D match to TRBD1 (5 bases). The length of the CDR3 is 14 residues. Trimming took 3 bases from V and 0 from J, leaving 9 bases between them. Germline lookup yields CDR1 LNHDA and CDR2 SQIVND (reference sequence). The CDR3 DNA follows: TGTGCCAGTAGTATTGGCAGGGCCTCCTACGAGCAGTACTTC. This sequence encodes CASSIGRASYEQYF.

This clonotype is hyperexpanded. The J gene is TRBJ2-1, the V gene TRBV29-1; D gene ambiguous. The germline V gene has CDR1 SQVTM and CDR2 ANQGSEA. This CDR3 is 14 amino acids long. The CDR3: CSFERSSLSHEQFF. Written as DNA, the CDR3 is TGCAGTTTCGAGCGTTCCTCCCTAAGCCATGAGCAGTTCTTC.

This clonotype was seen many times. The chain carries TRBV29-1 and TRBJ2-7; no clear D. Germline loops: CDR1 SQVTM, CDR2 ANQGSEA. V lost 3 bases, J lost 4 bases, and 1 base lay in between. The CDR3 extends over 9 amino acids. The CDR3 region is CSVDYEQYF. CDR3 sequence (DNA): TGCAGCGTTGATTACGAGCAGTACTTC.

This clonotype has only one observation. This rearrangement joins TRBV10-3 to TRBJ1-3; no clear D gene. CDR3 length equals 13 residues. V lost 2 bases to trimming and J lost 2 bases, with 4 bases between them. Germline V lookup: CDR1 ENHRY, CDR2 SYGVKD. The CDR3 region is CAISERTGNTIYF. CDR3 nucleotides: TGTGCCATCAGTGAGAGGACTGGAAACACCATATATTTT.

Sample share makes this clonotype large. The chain employs TRBV18 and TRBJ2-7, with TRBD1 matching over 7 bases. Germline V gene data show CDR1 as KGHSH and CDR2 as LQKENI. With V trimmed by 3 bases and J by 5 bases, 4 bases remained unmatched. The CDR3 runs 13 residues. CDR3 sequence (DNA): TGTGCCAGCTCACCCGGACAGGTCGACGAGCAGTACTTC. Amino acids: CASSPGQVDEQYF. Together with reference TRBV18 and TRBJ2-7, the CDR3 gives the full variable domain: NAGVMQNPRHLVRRRGQEARLRCSPMKGHSHVYWYRQLPEEGLKFMVYLQKENIIDESGMPKERFSAEFPKEGPSILRIQQVVRGDSAAYFCASSPGQVDEQYFGPGTRLTVT.

A word on this clonotype: This may be a read error, as it is one base from a much larger clone. This chain joins TRBV6-2 or TRBV6-3 and TRBJ1-1; D uncertain. The CDR3 loop spans 10 amino acids. From germline, CDR1 is MNHEY and CDR2 SVGEGT. V lost 4 bases and J 8 bases, leaving 5 bases between the germline ends. The CDR3 region is CASSSREAFF. The CDR3, as DNA: TGTGCCAGCAGTTCAAGGGAAGCTTTCTTT.

This clonotype counts as medium-sized. V gene TRBV6-2 or TRBV6-3 combines with J gene TRBJ1-1, with a possible D match to TRBD1 (5 bases). The CDR3 extends over 12 amino acids. V was clipped by 3 bases and J by 8 bases, with 10 bases between them. The V gene's germline CDR1 is MNHEY and CDR2 SVGEGT. The chain's CDR3 is CASSYLGPEAFF. The CDR3 nucleotides are TGTGCCAGCAGTTATTTGGGGCCAGAAGCTTTCTTT.

V is TRBV5-4 and J is TRBJ1-2, with D uncertain. The CDR3 extends over 15 amino acids. The germline V and J ends were trimmed by 4 bases and 4 bases, with 17 bases remaining between them. The germline V gene encodes CDR1 SGHNT and CDR2 YYREEE (reference sequence). CDR3 nucleotides: TGTGCCAGCAGCAGCTCGGGAGGCATCAGCTATGGCTACACCTTC. Translating it yields CASSSSGGISYGYTF. Together with reference TRBV5-4 and TRBJ1-2, the CDR3 gives the full variable domain: ETGVTQSPTHLIKTRGQQVTLRCSSQSGHNTVSWYQQALGQGPQFIFQYYREEENGRGNFPPRFSGLQFPNYSSELNVNALELDDSALYLCASSSSGGISYGYTFGSGTRLTVV.

By share, this clonotype ranks as medium-sized. This chain joins TRBV5-6 and TRBJ1-1; no clear D. Germline CDR1 SGHDT, CDR2 YYEEEE. The germline V and J ends were trimmed by 2 bases and 6 bases, with 11 bases remaining between them. This CDR3 has 13 amino acids. CDR3 sequence: CASSLIPNAEAFF. In DNA form, the CDR3 reads TGTGCCAGCAGCTTAATCCCCAACGCTGAAGCTTTCTTT.

This clonotype is termed large. This rearrangement joins TRBV29-1 to TRBJ2-2; 12 bases align to TRBD2. This CDR3 is 15 amino acids long. V shed 3 bases, J shed 4 bases, and the junction held 3 bases outside the gene matches. Germline CDR1 and CDR2: SQVTM and ANQGSEA. CDR3 nucleotide sequence: TGCAGCGTTGAGAGGACTAGCGGGACCACCGGGGAGCTGTTTTTT. It translates to CSVERTSGTTGELFF.

By share of the sample, this clonotype is medium-sized. The chain uses TRBV19 and TRBJ2-7, with D tentatively TRBD2 (6 bases). Germline V lookup: CDR1 LNHDA, CDR2 SQIVND (reference sequence). The CDR3 runs 15 residues. Trimming pared 3 bases from V and 0 bases from J, leaving 12 bases between. The CDR3 here is CASSIDGGSSYEQYF. The CDR3 coding sequence is TGTGCCAGTAGTATTGACGGAGGGAGCTCCTACGAGCAGTACTTC.

The chain recombines TRBV19 with TRBJ2-7; 8 bases fit TRBD2. V lost 5 bases and J lost 1; bases outside the gene matches: 4. The CDR3 totals 14 residues. Germline V gene sequence: CDR1 LNHDA, CDR2 SQIVND (reference sequence). DNA of the CDR3: TGTGCCAGTAGTGCCGGGACTAGGTCCTACGAGCAGTACTTC. It encodes CASSAGTRSYEQYF. Full variable domain (remainder filled in from reference TRBV19 and TRBJ2-7): DGGITQSPKYLFRKEGQNVTLSCEQNLNHDAMYWYRQDPGQGLRLIYYSQIVNDFQKGDIAEGYSVSREKKESFPLTVTSAQKNPTAFYLCASSAGTRSYEQYFGPGTRLTVT.

The J gene is TRBJ1-1, the V gene TRBV18, with a possible D match to TRBD1 (6 bases). The germline V and J ends were trimmed by 3 bases and 2 bases, with 13 bases remaining between them. CDR1 KGHSH and CDR2 LQKENI come from the germline V gene. CDR3 length: 15 amino acids. CDR3 region: CASSPRNRVNTEAFF. In DNA, the CDR3 is TGTGCCAGCTCACCCCGGAACAGGGTCAACACTGAAGCTTTCTTT.

This clonotype was seen just once. The CDR3 nucleotides are TGTGCCAGCAGTTTTATGTTGCGTACTGAGCAGTTCTTC. This codes for CASSFMLRTEQFF. This chain links TRBV27 with TRBJ2-1, with D unclear. V lost 3 bases to trimming and J lost 9 bases, with 12 bases between them. Germline loops: CDR1 MNHEY, CDR2 SMNVEV (reference sequence). This CDR3 has 13 residues.

Judged by abundance, this clonotype is large. The rearrangement joins TRBV13 to TRBJ2-7, with 7 bases matching TRBD1. CDR1 and CDR2 (germline): PRHDT, FYEKMQ (reference sequence). CDR3 length equals 13 residues. J was trimmed by 2 bases and V by 4 bases; bases with no gene match: 2. The DNA of the CDR3 is TGTGCCAGCAGCTCCGGGACAGCCTACGAGCAGTACTTC. Amino acids: CASSSGTAYEQYF.

By its share, this clonotype is large. The chain recombines TRBV27 with TRBJ1-2; 8 bases map to TRBD1. The germline CDR1 and CDR2 sequences are MNHEY and SMNVEV (reference sequence). J lost 4 bases, V lost 4 bases, and 5 bases had no gene match. The CDR3 is made up of 14 amino acids. In DNA, the CDR3 is TGTGCCAGCAGTTCCCTCACAGGGGGCTATGGCTACACCTTC. This sequence encodes CASSSLTGGYGYTF.

This clonotype appeared a single time. The chain recombines TRBV20-1 with TRBJ2-5; the D gene is possibly TRBD2 (6 bases). This CDR3 has 12 residues. Germline-derived CDR1 and CDR2 are DFQATT and SNEGSKA (reference sequence). Between the trimmed V and J ends, which lost 3 bases and 4 bases, there was a span of 9 bases. Written as DNA, the CDR3 is TGCAGTGCTAGCGGTAGCGGAGAGACCCAGTACTTC. This gives the protein CSASGSGETQYF.

Sample share makes this clonotype medium-sized. The V gene is TRBV9, the J gene TRBJ2-7; D is possibly TRBD1 (6 bases). CDR3 length: 16 amino acids. The germline V gene has CDR1 SGDLS and CDR2 YYNGEE. V shed 3 bases and J shed 3 bases, with 19 bases lying between them. The DNA for the CDR3 is TGTGCCAGCAGCGGGAAAGCGGACAGCGCCTACTACGAGCAGTACTTC. The encoded protein is CASSGKADSAYYEQYF.

Relative to its sample, this clonotype is large (0.1 to 1%). This rearrangement joins TRBV6-2 or TRBV6-3 to TRBJ2-7; unclear D gene. The germline V gene has CDR1 MNHEY and CDR2 SVGEGT. Trimming stripped 0 bases from V and 4 bases from J, with 7 bases between. The CDR3 loop spans 13 amino acids. CDR3 residues: CASSYSTGYEQYF. The CDR3, as DNA: TGTGCCAGCAGTTACTCGACGGGTTACGAGCAGTACTTC.

By its share, this clonotype is large (0.1 to 1%). The chain has TRBV28 and TRBJ1-2, with D perhaps TRBD1 (6 bases). V was shortened by 2 bases and J by 0 bases, with 10 bases between the two germline ends. The CDR3 is made up of 15 amino acids. Germline V CDR1 and CDR2: MDHEN, SYDVKM. As DNA, the CDR3 is TGTGCCAGCAGTTTACTTGGGGGCGCTAACTATGGCTACACCTTC. It yields the protein CASSLLGGANYGYTF.

This clonotype has ten or more counts. This chain joins TRBV20-1 and TRBJ2-7; 10 bases align to TRBD2. This CDR3 comprises 14 residues. The germline gives CDR1 DFQATT, CDR2 SNEGSKA (reference sequence). V lost 6 bases to trimming and J lost 3 bases; unmatched junction nucleotides: 8. CDR3 amino acids: CSAHSGTSVYEQYF. The DNA of the CDR3 is TGCAGTGCCCATAGTGGGACTAGCGTCTACGAGCAGTACTTC.

Remarks on this clonotype: No DNA is shown, since the ends of the CDR3 on it are uncertain; the CDR3 is the one TCRdb lists. This sequence joins TRBV30 and TRBJ1-3. Per the germline V gene, CDR1 is GTSNPN and CDR2 is SVGIG (reference sequence). Termini included, the CDR3 measures 20 amino acids. CDR3: CAWTGGRFEKLFFGENTIYF.

This clonotype qualifies as medium-sized. The chain recombines TRBV20-1 with TRBJ2-7; TRBD2 is a possible D gene (6 bases). V lost 6 bases to trimming and J lost 2 bases, with 14 bases between them. Germline V gene lookup returns CDR1 DFQATT and CDR2 SNEGSKA (reference sequence). This CDR3 has 13 residues. The CDR3 nucleotides read TGCAGTGCCTCCGCCGGAGGGGCCTACGAGCAGTACTTC. Translated: CSASAGGAYEQYF.

The CDR3 spells CASSYSPRGELFF. DNA of the CDR3: TGTGCCAGCAGTTACTCGCCCCGCGGGGAGCTGTTTTTT. This chain links TRBV6-2 or TRBV6-3 with TRBJ2-2; D is undetermined. Germline V gives CDR1 MNHEY, CDR2 SVGEGT. The V end lost 0 bases, the J end lost 7 bases, and 6 bases lay between the germline ends. The CDR3 sequence is 13 residues long.

By frequency in the sample, this clonotype is large. This chain joins TRBV7-2 and TRBJ1-6, with D hard to call. CDR3 length: 14 amino acids. V shed 5 bases and J shed 8 bases, with 13 bases lying between them. From germline, CDR1 is SGHTA and CDR2 FQGNSA. The CDR3 here is CASSIQRTHSPLHF. The CDR3 region has the DNA TGTGCCAGCAGCATACAACGCACTCATTCACCCCTCCACTTT.